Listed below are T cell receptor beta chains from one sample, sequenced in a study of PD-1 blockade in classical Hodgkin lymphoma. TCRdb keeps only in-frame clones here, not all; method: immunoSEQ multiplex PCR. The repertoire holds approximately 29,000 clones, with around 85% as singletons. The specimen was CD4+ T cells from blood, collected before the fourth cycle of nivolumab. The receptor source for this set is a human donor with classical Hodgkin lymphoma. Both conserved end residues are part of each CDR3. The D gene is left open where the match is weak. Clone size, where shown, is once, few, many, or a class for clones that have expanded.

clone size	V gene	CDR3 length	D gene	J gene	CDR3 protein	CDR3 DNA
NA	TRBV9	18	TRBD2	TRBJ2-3	CASSVGLAGIQGTDTQYF	TGTGCCAGCAGCGTAGGCCTAGCGGGGATCCAGGGCACAGATACGCAGTATTTT
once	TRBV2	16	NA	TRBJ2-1	CASSEGSGQGWDEQFF	TGTGCCAGCAGTGAAGGGTCTGGTCAGGGTTGGGATGAGCAGTTCTTC
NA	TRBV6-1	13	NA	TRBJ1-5	CASKPGSNQPQHF	TGTGCCAGCAAACCGGGTAGCAATCAGCCCCAGCATTTT
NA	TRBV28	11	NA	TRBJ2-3	CASSSTDTQYF	TGTGCCAGCAGTTCCACAGATACGCAGTATTTT
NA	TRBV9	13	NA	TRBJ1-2	CASSSPRGSGYTF	TGTGCCAGCAGCTCACCGAGGGGCTCTGGCTACACCTTC
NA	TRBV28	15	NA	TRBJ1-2	CASSLVPDITYGYTF	TGTGCCAGCAGTTTAGTCCCCGACATCACCTATGGCTACACCTTC
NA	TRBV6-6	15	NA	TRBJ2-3	CASSYGGSLADTQYF	TGTGCCAGCAGTTACGGGGGGTCACTAGCAGATACGCAGTATTTT
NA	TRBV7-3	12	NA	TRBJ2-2	CASSSTAGELFF	TGTGCCAGCAGCTCTACCGCCGGGGAGCTGTTTTTT
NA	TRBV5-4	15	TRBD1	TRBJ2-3	CASSIEGQSTDTQYF	TGTGCCAGCAGCATAGAGGGACAGAGCACAGATACGCAGTATTTT
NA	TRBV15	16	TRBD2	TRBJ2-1	CATSRGTSSSYNEQFF	TGTGCCACCAGCAGAGGGACTAGCAGCTCCTACAATGAGCAGTTCTTC
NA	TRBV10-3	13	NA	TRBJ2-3	CAISALSIDTQYF	TGTGCCATCAGTGCTCTGTCGATAGATACGCAGTATTTT
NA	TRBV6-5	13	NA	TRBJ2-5	CASSYTGWETQYF	TGTGCCAGCAGTTATACGGGGTGGGAGACCCAGTACTTC
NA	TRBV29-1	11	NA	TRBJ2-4	CSVETENIQYF	TGCAGCGTTGAGACTGAAAACATTCAGTACTTC
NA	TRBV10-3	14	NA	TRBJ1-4	CATSLGELGEKLFF	TGTGCCACCTCCTTGGGGGAGCTCGGTGAAAAACTGTTTTTT
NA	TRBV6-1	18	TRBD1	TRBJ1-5	CASSEARRGQRIYQPQHF	TGTGCCAGCAGTGAAGCGCGAAGGGGGCAGCGAATATATCAGCCCCAGCATTTT
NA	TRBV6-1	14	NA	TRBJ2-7	CASSAPQGRYEQYF	TGTGCCAGCAGTGCCCCGCAGGGTCGCTACGAGCAGTACTTC
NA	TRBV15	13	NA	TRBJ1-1	CATKWGRNTEAFF	TGTGCGACAAAGTGGGGCCGTAACACTGAAGCTTTCTTT
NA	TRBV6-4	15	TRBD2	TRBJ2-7	CASKRSGTTAYEQYF	TGTGCCAGCAAGCGGTCTGGGACTACGGCCTACGAGCAGTACTTC
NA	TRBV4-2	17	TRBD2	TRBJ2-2	CASSQDIAGENTGELFF	TGTGCCAGCAGCCAAGATATAGCGGGAGAAAACACCGGGGAGCTGTTTTTT
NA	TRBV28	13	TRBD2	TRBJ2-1	CASTSGSYNEQFF	TGTGCCAGCACTAGCGGGAGTTACAATGAGCAGTTCTTC
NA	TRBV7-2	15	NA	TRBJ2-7	CASSLEVGRSYEQYF	TGTGCCAGCAGCTTAGAGGTGGGACGGTCCTACGAGCAGTACTTC
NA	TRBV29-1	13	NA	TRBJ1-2	CSVESRALSGYTF	TGCAGCGTTGAGTCCAGGGCGCTCTCTGGCTACACCTTC
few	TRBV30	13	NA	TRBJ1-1	CAWSVSYGTEAFF	TGTGCCTGGAGTGTAAGTTACGGGACTGAAGCTTTCTTT
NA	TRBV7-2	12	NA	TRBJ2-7	CASSLFRDQRYF	TGTGCCAGCAGCTTGTTCCGGGACCAGAGGTACTTC
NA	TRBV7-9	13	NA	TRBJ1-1	CASSFEGGTEAFF	TGTGCCAGCAGCTTCGAAGGTGGGACTGAAGCTTTCTTT
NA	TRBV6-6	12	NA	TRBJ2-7	CASQRTEYEQYF	TGTGCCAGTCAACGGACAGAGTACGAGCAGTACTTC
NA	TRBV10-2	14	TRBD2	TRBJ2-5	CASSKRGRVETQYF	TGCGCCAGCAGCAAGCGGGGGCGGGTAGAGACCCAGTACTTC
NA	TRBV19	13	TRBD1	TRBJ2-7	CASSKGQPYEQYF	TGTGCCAGTAGTAAGGGACAGCCCTACGAGCAGTACTTC
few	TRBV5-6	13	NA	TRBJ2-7	CASSLRVHYEQYF	TGTGCCAGCAGCTTGCGGGTCCACTACGAGCAGTACTTC
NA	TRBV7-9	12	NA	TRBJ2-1	CASSSRAGGQFF	TGTGCCAGCAGCTCGCGGGCTGGAGGGCAGTTCTTC
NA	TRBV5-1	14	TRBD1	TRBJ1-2	CASSSAGGDYGYTF	TGCGCCAGCAGCTCAGCAGGGGGCGACTATGGCTACACCTTC
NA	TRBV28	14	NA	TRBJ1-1	CASRNTGPNTEAFF	TGTGCCAGCAGGAATACCGGGCCTAACACTGAAGCTTTCTTT
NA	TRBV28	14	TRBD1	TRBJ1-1	CASSFWDRRLEAFF	TGTGCCAGCAGTTTTTGGGACAGGCGCCTCGAAGCTTTCTTT
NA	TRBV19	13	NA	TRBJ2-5	CASSFDTLETQYF	TGTGCCAGTAGTTTCGACACCTTAGAGACCCAGTACTTC
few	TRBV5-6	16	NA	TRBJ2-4	CASLHFRDLAKNIQYF	TGTGCCAGCTTACACTTCAGGGATCTAGCCAAAAACATTCAGTACTTC
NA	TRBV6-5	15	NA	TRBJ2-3	CASSYLGQGSDTQYF	TGTGCCAGCAGTTATCTTGGGCAGGGCTCAGATACGCAGTATTTT
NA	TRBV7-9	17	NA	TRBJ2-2	CASSISRWGSNTGELFF	TGTGCCAGCAGCATCTCCAGGTGGGGGTCGAACACCGGGGAGCTGTTTTTT
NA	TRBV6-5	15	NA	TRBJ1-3	CASSYSGVSGNTIYF	TGTGCCAGCAGTTATTCAGGTGTCTCTGGAAACACCATATATTTT
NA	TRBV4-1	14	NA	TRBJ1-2	CASSHLSGRMGYTF	TGCGCCAGCAGCCACCTCTCGGGCCGCATGGGCTACACCTTC
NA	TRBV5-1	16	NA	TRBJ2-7	CASSVSTAISSYEQYF	TGCGCCAGCAGCGTATCGACTGCCATTAGCTCCTACGAGCAGTACTTC
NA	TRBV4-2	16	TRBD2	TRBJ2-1	CASSQVLLAGKNEQFF	TGTGCCAGCAGCCAAGTCCTACTAGCGGGAAAGAATGAGCAGTTCTTC
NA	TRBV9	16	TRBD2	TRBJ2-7	CASSSSGRGESYEQYF	TGTGCCAGCAGCTCTAGCGGGAGAGGGGAGAGTTACGAGCAGTACTTC
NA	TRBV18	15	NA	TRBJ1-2	CASSPPGFQAYGYTF	TGTGCCAGCTCACCACCGGGGTTCCAGGCCTATGGCTACACCTTC
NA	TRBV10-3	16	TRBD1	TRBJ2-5	CAISPARDRGVETQYF	TGTGCCATCAGTCCCGCCCGGGACAGGGGAGTAGAGACCCAGTACTTC
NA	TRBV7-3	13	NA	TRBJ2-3	CASSSQGTDTQYF	TGTGCCAGCAGCTCACAGGGCACAGATACGCAGTATTTT
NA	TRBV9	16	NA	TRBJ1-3	CASSVGAPYSGNTIYF	TGTGCCAGCAGCGTAGGGGCCCCCTACTCTGGAAACACCATATATTTT
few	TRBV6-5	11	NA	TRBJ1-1	CASTRDTEAFF	TGTGCCAGCACGAGGGACACTGAAGCTTTCTTT
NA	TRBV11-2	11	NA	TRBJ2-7	CASSSEQEQYF	TGTGCCAGCAGCTCAGAACAGGAGCAGTACTTC
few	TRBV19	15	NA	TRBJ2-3	CASSTRRGGTDTQYF	TGTGCCAGTAGTACGCGGAGGGGGGGTACAGATACGCAGTATTTT
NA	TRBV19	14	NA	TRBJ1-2	CASSIERADYGYTF	TGTGCCAGTAGTATAGAAAGGGCAGACTATGGCTACACCTTC
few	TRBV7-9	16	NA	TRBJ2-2	CASNPSTPGFTGELFF	TGTGCCAGCAACCCGTCAACTCCAGGGTTTACCGGGGAGCTGTTTTTT
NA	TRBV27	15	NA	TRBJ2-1	CASSLFLAPYNEQFF	TGTGCCAGCAGTTTATTCCTCGCGCCATACAATGAGCAGTTCTTC
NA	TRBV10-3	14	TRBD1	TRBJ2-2	CAIGTGTYTGELFF	TGTGCCATAGGGACAGGGACTTACACCGGGGAGCTGTTTTTT
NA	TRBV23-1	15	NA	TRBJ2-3	CASSPRLGATDTQYF	TGCGCCAGCAGTCCGCGGCTGGGGGCCACAGATACGCAGTATTTT
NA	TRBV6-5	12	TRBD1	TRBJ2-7	CASRTGWNEQYF	TGTGCCAGCCGGACAGGGTGGAACGAGCAGTACTTC